This is a list of T cell receptor beta chains from one sample in a study of blood T cell repertoires in COVID-19. Here immunoSEQ multiplex PCR was the method, and the copy in TCRdb shows in-frame clones only, minus some. There are 200,000 to 250,000 clones in the sample; about 80% occur only once, and nearly 9% lies in the top ten. The specimen sequenced was peripheral blood. These TCRs come from a man at least 80 years old with acute or convalescent COVID-19. Both conserved end residues are trimmed from each CDR3.

V	J	CDR3
TRBV18	TRBJ2-7	ASSPLDRSYEQY
TRBV6-4	TRBJ2-7	ARKPPRVRFYEQY
TRBV5-5	TRBJ2-5	ASSHTRGRETQY
TRBV10-3	TRBJ1-2	AISDQEGGNYGYT
TRBV28	TRBJ1-4	ASSSWTGGARGKLF
TRBV7-9	TRBJ1-2	ASSTQGAPT
TRBV6-5	TRBJ1-5	AAARDTNSNQPQH
TRBV2	TRBJ1-5	AEGRGGGQPQH
TRBV23-1	TRBJ1-5	ASSQADRGNGNQPQH
TRBV5-4	TRBJ2-7	ASSWAGATYEQY
TRBV28	TRBJ1-3	ASRHPPQGRGNTIY
TRBV14	TRBJ2-1	ASSQGLAGGPGNEQF
TRBV19	TRBJ2-1	ASSIRQGYEQF
TRBV6-4	TRBJ1-2	ARDRGRPNYGYT
TRBV6-6	TRBJ1-3	ASSRRAGTGGLKPGNTIY
TRBV7-9	TRBJ1-1	AGLRGQVNTEAF
TRBV9	TRBJ2-2	ASSVDQASLPGELF
TRBV19	TRBJ2-7	ASSAGLAGGPVKQY
TRBV18	TRBJ1-3	ASSPGGNAGNTIY
TRBV5-4	TRBJ2-7	ASSFGRVDYEQY
TRBV6-6	TRBJ1-6	ASSLTGTGKGSPLH
TRBV28	TRBJ2-3	ASSLAGGLSTDTQY
TRBV25-1	TRBJ2-2	ASSVRDRGSGELF
TRBV18	TRBJ2-1	ASSAQEASGNNEQF
TRBV5-1	TRBJ2-3	ASTLTYGLAGASTDTQY
TRBV3-1/TRBV3-2	TRBJ1-6	ASSQERAAGYNSPLH
TRBV28	TRBJ2-1	ASSLFGTGRNEQF
TRBV18	TRBJ2-7	ASSPGGSYEQY
TRBV7-9	TRBJ2-7	ASRGQFYEQY
TRBV19	TRBJ2-3	ASTPTGGISTDTQY
TRBV2	TRBJ1-2	ASSGRANYGYT
TRBV6-4	TRBJ1-2	ASSSGQGDPYGYT
TRBV6-5	TRBJ2-2	ASSLYRATGELF
TRBV5-1	TRBJ2-7	ASSFDGLAGISYEQY
TRBV27	TRBJ1-5	ASSFPTGGGMNGNQPQH
TRBV18	TRBJ2-2	ASHRDRAGELF
TRBV14	TRBJ2-7	ATSGQGYEQY
TRBV5-1	TRBJ1-5	ASSLMGRNQPQH
TRBV10-3	TRBJ2-7	AISRDTREGYEQY
TRBV28	TRBJ1-5	ASSLPSRGPRQPQH
TRBV4-1	TRBJ2-7	ASSPSGHFGYEQY
TRBV27	TRBJ2-5	ASSPVLAGAIQETQY
TRBV5-1	TRBJ2-3	ASSPGGRGTQY
TRBV7-9	TRBJ2-1	ASSLALGGNEQF
TRBV6-1	TRBJ2-7	ASSERTGTLREQY
TRBV5-1	TRBJ2-1	ASSLKTSGTEQF
TRBV10-2	TRBJ2-1	ASSDPGTAYNEQF
TRBV11-2	TRBJ1-3	ASSSLVNRGNTIY
TRBV11-1	TRBJ2-7	ASSLVGQGPVEQY
TRBV18	TRBJ2-7	ASSPQNGRMLEQY
TRBV3-1/TRBV3-2	TRBJ2-7	ASSDGRSEQY
TRBV7-2	TRBJ2-1	ASRAGGGYNEQF
TRBV11-2	TRBJ1-1	ASTLGASNTEAF
TRBV23-1	TRBJ2-3	ASNEVLAGLARRTDTQY
TRBV6-5	TRBJ1-1	ASTYRGRNTEAF
TRBV7-2	TRBJ2-3	ASSLDPSGLTDTQY
TRBV3-1/TRBV3-2	TRBJ2-7	ASSQVADFSYEQY